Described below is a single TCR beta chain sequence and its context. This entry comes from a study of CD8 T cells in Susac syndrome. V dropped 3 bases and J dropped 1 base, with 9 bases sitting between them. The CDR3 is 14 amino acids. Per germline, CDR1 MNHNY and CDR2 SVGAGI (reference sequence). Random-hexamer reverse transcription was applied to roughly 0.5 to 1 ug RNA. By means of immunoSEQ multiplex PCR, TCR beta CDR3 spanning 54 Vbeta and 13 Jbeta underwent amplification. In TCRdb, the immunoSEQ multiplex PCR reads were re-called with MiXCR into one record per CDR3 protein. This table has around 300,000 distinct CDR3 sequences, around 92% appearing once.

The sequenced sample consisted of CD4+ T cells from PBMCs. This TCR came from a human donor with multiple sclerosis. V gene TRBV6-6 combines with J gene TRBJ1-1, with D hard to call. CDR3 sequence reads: CASSYDRENTEAFF. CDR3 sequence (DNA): TGTGCCAGCAGTTATGATAGGGAGAACACTGAAGCTTTCTTT.